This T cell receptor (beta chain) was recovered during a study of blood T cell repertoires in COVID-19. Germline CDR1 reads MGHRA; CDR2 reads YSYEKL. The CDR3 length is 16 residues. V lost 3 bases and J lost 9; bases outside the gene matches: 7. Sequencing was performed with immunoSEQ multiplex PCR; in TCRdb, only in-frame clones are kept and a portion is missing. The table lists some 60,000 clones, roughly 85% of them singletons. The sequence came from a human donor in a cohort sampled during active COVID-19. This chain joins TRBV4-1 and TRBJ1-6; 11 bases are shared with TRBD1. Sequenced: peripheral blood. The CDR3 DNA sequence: TGCGCCAGCAGCCAGGGTGGACAGGGGGCCGGTTCACCCCTCCACTTT. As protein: CASSQGGQGAGSPLHF.